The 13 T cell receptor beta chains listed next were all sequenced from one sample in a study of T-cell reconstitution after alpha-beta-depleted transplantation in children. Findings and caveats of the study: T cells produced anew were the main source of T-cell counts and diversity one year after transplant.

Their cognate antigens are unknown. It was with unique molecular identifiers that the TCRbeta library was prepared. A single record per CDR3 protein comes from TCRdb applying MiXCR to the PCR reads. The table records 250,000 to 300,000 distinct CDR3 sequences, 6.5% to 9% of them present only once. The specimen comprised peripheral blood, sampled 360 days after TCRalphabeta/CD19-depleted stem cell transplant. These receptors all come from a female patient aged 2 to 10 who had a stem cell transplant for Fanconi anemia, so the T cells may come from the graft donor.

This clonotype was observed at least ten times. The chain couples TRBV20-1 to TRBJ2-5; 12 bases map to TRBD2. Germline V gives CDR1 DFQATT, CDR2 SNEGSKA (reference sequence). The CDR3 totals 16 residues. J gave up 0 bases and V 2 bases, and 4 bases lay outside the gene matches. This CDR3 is CSARQTSGRYQETQYF. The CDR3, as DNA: TGCAGTGCTAGACAAACTAGCGGGAGGTACCAAGAGACCCAGTACTTC.

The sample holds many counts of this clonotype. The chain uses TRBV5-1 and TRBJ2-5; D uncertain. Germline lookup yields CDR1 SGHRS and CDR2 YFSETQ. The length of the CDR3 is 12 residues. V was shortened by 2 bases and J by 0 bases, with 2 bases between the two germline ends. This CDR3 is CASSLHQETQYF. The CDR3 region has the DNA TGCGCCAGCAGCTTACACCAAGAGACCCAGTACTTC.

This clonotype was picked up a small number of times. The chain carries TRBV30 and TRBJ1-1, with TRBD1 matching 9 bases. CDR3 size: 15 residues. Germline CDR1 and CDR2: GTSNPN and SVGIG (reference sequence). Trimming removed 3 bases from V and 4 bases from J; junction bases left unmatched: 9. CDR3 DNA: TGTGCCTGGAGGAGGGACAGGGTTGTAGGCACTGAAGCTTTCTTT. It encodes CAWRRDRVVGTEAFF.

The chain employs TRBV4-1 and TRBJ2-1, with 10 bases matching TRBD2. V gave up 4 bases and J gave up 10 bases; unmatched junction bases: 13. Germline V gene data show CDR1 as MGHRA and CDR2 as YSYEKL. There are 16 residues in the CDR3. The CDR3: CASSPLLAGGGLEQFF. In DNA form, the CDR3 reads TGCGCCAGCAGCCCCCTGTTAGCGGGGGGTGGCTTGGAGCAGTTCTTC.

The CDR3: CSARDVAGGDGYTF. The CDR3 DNA sequence: TGCAGTGCTAGAGATGTAGCAGGGGGCGATGGCTACACCTTC. The chain has TRBV20-1 and TRBJ1-2; 8 bases are shared with TRBD1. Trimming cost V 0 bases and J 6 bases; bases outside gene matches: 6. This CDR3 contains 14 residues. CDR1 and CDR2 from the germline V gene are DFQATT and SNEGSKA (reference sequence).

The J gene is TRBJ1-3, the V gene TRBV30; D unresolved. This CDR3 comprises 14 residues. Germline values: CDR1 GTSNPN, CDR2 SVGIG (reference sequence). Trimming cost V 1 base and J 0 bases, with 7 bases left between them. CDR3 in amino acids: CAWSEGSSGNTIYF. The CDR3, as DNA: TGTGCCTGGAGTGAGGGTAGCTCTGGAAACACCATATATTTT.

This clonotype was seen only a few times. The CDR3 here is CSARGPRQHEAFF. The DNA for the CDR3 is TGCAGTGCTAGAGGACCCCGACAGCATGAAGCTTTCTTT. The V gene is TRBV20-1, the J gene TRBJ1-1; TRBD1 is a possible D gene (5 bases). CDR3 length: 13 amino acids. CDR1 DFQATT and CDR2 SNEGSKA come from the germline V gene (reference sequence). V shed 1 base and J shed 7 bases, with 13 bases lying between them.

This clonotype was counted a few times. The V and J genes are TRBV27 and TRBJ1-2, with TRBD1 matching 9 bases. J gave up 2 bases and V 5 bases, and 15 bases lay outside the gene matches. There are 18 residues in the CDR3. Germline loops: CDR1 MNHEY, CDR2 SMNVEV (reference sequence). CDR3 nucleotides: TGTGCCAGCAGTCCGTCTCCCGACAGGGGGGAAACAAACTATGGCTACACCTTC. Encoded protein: CASSPSPDRGETNYGYTF.

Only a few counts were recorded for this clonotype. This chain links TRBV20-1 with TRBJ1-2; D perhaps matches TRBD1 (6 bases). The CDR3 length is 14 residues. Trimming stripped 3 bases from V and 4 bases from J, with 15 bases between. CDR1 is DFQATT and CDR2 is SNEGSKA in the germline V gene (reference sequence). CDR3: CSARPGTQIYGYTF. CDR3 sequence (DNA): TGCAGTGCTAGGCCCGGGACACAAATCTATGGCTACACCTTC.

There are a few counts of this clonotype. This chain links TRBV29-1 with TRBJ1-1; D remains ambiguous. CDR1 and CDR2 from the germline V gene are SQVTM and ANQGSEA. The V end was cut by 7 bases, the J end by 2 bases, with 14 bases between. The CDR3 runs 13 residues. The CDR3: CSALPSGNTEAFF. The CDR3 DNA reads TGCAGCGCCCTCCCCTCGGGTAACACTGAAGCTTTCTTT.

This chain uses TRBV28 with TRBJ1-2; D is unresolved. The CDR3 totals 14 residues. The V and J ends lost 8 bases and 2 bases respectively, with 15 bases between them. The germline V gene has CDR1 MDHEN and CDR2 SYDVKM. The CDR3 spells CASWSDRENYGYTF. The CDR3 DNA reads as TGTGCCAGCTGGTCGGACCGGGAAAACTATGGCTACACCTTC.

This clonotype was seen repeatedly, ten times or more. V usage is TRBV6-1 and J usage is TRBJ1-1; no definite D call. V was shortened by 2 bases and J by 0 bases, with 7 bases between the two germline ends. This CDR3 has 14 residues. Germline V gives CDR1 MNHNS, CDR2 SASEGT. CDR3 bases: TGTGCCAGCAGTGAAACCGTGATGAACACTGAAGCTTTCTTT. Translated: CASSETVMNTEAFF.

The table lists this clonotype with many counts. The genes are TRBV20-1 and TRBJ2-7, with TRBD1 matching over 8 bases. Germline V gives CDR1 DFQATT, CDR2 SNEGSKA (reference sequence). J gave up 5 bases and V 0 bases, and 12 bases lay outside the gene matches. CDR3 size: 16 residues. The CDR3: CSARDPKDRARDEQYF. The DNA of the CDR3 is TGCAGTGCTAGAGATCCCAAGGACAGGGCTAGGGACGAGCAGTACTTC.